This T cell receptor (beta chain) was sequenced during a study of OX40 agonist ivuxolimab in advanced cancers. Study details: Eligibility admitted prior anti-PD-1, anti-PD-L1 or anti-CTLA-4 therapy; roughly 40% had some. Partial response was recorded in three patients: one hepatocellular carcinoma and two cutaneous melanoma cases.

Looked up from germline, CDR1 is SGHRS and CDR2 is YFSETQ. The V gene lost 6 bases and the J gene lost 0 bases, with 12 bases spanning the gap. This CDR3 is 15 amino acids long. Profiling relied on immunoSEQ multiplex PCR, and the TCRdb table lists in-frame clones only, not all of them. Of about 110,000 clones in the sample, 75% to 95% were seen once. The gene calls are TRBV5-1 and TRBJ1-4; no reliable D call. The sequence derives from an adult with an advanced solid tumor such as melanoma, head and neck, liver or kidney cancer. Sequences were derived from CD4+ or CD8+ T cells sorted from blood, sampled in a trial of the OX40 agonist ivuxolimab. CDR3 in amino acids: CASKTSPATNEKLFF. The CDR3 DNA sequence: TGCGCCAGCAAGACGAGCCCGGCAACTAATGAAAAACTGTTTTTT. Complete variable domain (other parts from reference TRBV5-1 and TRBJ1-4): KAGVTQTPRYLIKTRGQQVTLSCSPISGHRSVSWYQQTPGQGLQFLFEYFSETQRNKGNFPGRFSGRQFSNSRSEMNVSTLELGDSALYLCASKTSPATNEKLFFGSGTQLSVL.